This T cell receptor (beta chain) was identified during a study of CD8 T cells in Susac syndrome. When the RNA was reverse transcribed, random hexamers were used with an input of roughly 0.5 to 1 ug. TCRdb re-called the immunoSEQ multiplex PCR reads with MiXCR, one entry per CDR3 protein. The table lists about 190,000 distinct CDR3 sequences, approximately 94% of them singletons. The sequence came from a human donor with Susac syndrome. What was sequenced was CD4+ T cells from PBMCs.

The CDR3 sequence is CATSRDRGASIQYF. The CDR3 bases are TGTGCCACCAGCAGAGATAGGGGCGCGAGCATTCAGTACTTC. V usage is TRBV15 and J usage is TRBJ2-4; possibly TRBD1 for D (5 bases). The CDR3 totals 14 residues. Germline CDR1 LNHNV, CDR2 YYDKDF (reference sequence). The ends were cut back, 0 bases at V and 9 bases at J, with 12 bases in the middle.